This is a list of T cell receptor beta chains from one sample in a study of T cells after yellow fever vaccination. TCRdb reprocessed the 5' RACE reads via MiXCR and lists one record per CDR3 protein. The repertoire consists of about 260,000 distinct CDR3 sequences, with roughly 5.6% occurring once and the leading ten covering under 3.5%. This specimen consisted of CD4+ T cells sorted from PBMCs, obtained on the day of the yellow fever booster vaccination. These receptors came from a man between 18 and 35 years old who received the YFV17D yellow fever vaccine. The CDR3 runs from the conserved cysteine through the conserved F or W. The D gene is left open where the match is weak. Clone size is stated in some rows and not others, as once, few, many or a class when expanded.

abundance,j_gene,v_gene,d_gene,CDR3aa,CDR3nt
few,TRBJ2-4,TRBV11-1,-,CASSPRWAGDIQYF,TGTGCCAGCAGCCCCCGTTGGGCAGGGGACATTCAGTACTTC
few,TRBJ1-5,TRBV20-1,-,CSAREKDRFNQPQHF,TGCAGTGCTAGAGAGAAGGACAGATTCAATCAGCCCCAGCATTTT
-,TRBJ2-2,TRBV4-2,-,CASLSRRGSTGELFF,TGTGCCAGCCTCAGTCGTCGAGGGTCGACCGGGGAGCTGTTTTTT
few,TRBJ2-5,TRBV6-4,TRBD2,CASSTTTSVAGGLETQYF,TGTGCCAGCAGCACCACTACATCAGTAGCGGGGGGGCTTGAGACCCAGTACTTC
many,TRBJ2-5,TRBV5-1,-,CASSSGLTGETQYF,TGCGCCAGCAGCTCGGGACTTACGGGAGAGACCCAGTACTTC
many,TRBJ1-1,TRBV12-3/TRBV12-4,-,CASSPPGWQEAFF,TGTGCCAGCAGTCCGCCGGGTTGGCAGGAAGCTTTCTTT
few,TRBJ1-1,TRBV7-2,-,CASSKGLLAFF,TGTGCCAGCAGCAAAGGGTTATTGGCTTTCTTT
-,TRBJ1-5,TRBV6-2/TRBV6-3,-,CASSPGTDNQPQHF,TGTGCCAGCAGTCCCGGGACGGATAATCAGCCCCAGCATTTT
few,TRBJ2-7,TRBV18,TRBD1,CASSKDREVEQYF,TGTGCCAGCTCTAAGGACAGGGAAGTCGAGCAGTACTTC
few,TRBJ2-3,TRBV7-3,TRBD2,CASSGLAGGADTQYF,TGTGCCAGCAGCGGTCTGGCGGGGGGGGCAGATACGCAGTATTTT